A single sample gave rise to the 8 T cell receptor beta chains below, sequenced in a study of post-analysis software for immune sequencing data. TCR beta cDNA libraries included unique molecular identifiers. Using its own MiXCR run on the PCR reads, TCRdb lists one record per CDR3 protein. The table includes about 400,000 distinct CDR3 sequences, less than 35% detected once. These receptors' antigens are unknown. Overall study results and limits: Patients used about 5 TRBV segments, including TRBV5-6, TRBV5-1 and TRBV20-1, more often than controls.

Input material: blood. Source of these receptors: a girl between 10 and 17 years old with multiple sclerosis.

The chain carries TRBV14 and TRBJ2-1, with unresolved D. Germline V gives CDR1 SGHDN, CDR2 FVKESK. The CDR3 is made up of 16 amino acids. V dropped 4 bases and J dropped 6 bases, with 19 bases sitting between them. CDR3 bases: TGTGCCAGCAGCCCAAAGCGACTCCCTATACGCAATGAGCAGTTCTTC. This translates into CASSPKRLPIRNEQFF.

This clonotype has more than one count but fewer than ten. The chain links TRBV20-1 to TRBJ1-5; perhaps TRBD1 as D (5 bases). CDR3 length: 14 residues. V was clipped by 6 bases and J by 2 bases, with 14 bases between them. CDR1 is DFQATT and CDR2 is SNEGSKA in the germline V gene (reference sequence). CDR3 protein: CSAQKGARNQPQHF. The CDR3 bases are TGCAGTGCCCAAAAAGGGGCCCGCAATCAGCCCCAGCATTTT.

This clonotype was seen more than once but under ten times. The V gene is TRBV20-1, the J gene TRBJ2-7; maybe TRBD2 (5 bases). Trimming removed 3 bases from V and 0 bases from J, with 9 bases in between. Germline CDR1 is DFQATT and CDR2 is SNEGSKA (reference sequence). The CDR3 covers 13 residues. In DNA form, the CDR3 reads TGCAGTGCTAGTCGAGGGAGCTCCTACGAGCAGTACTTC. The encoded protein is CSASRGSSYEQYF.

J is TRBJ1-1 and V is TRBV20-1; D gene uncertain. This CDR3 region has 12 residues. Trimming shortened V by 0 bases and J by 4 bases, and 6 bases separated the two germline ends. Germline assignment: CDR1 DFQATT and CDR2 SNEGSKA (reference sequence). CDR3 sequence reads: CSAREAGTEAFF. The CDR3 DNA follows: TGCAGTGCTAGAGAGGCAGGCACTGAAGCTTTCTTT.

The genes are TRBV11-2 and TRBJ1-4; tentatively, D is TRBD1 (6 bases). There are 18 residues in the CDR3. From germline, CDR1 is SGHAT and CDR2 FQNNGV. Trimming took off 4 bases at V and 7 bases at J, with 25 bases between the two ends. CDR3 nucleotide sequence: TGTGCCAGCAGCTCCCCGCAACAGGGCGTGGGGGGCTTTGAAAAACTGTTTTTT. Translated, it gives CASSSPQQGVGGFEKLFF.

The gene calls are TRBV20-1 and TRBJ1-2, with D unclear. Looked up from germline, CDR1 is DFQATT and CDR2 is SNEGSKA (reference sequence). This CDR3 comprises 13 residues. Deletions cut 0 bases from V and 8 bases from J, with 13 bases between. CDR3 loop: CSARDQAGAGYTF. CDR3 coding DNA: TGCAGTGCTAGAGATCAGGCGGGAGCCGGCTACACCTTC.

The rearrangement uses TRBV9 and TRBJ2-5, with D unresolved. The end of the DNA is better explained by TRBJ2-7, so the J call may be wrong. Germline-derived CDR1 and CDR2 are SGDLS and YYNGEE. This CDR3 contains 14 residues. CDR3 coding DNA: TGTGCCAGCAGCGTAGGCGAGGTCTTCTACGAGCAGTACTTC. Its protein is CASSVGEVFYEQYF.

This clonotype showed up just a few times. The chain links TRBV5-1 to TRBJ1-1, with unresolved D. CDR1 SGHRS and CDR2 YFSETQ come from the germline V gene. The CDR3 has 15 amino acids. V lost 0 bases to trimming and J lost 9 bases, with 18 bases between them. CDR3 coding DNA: TGCGCCAGCAGCTTGGATTTCGGAGGGAGGGCGAAAGCTTTCTTT. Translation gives CASSLDFGGRAKAFF.